These 2 T cell receptor beta chains share one sample of origin, sequenced in a study of blood T cells in healthy people across ages. Using a J-beta primer mix together with a sample-barcoded 5' primer, a second PCR was run for about 6 to 11 cycles. TCRdb analysed the 5' RACE reads with MiXCR anew, one entry per CDR3 protein. The repertoire holds more than 450,000 distinct CDR3 sequences, with over 25% as singletons. The same specimen was also included in a second study, on T cells of mothers and their children.

The sample taken for sequencing was blood. These receptors originate from a boy between 2 and 10 years old in good health.

This clonotype has a handful of counts. The junction and the germline gene differ at one end; a read error may be behind it. The V call is TRBV7-6, the J call TRBJ2-1, with D unresolved. Germline V lookup: CDR1 SGHVS, CDR2 FNYEAQ. The CDR3 spans 9 residues. The CDR3 bases are TGTGCCAGCAGTCCACTACCCTACTTC. This sequence encodes CASSPLPYF.

The chain links TRBV28 to TRBJ1-2, with D uncertain. Looked up from germline, CDR1 is MDHEN and CDR2 is SYDVKM. The CDR3 runs to 14 residues. V dropped 4 bases and J dropped 4 bases, with 13 bases sitting between them. The CDR3 nucleotides are TGTGCCAGCAGTTCGGGGTCGACCCTCTATGGCTACACCTTC. Translating it yields CASSSGSTLYGYTF.